This T cell receptor beta chain was captured in a study of T cells in Graves' hyperthyroidism and ophthalmopathy. About the study: Peripheral blood was acquired at first diagnosis, ahead of any therapy whatsoever. General observations from the study: Blood also held most thyroid clonotypes expanded beyond 0.001.

V dropped 5 bases and J dropped 2; count of bases not matched to a gene: 5. The CDR3 sequence is 15 residues long. Germline CDR1 reads SQVTM; CDR2 reads ANQGSEA. The study left out patients who had uncontrolled infection, other autoimmune disease, pregnancy or lactation. Thyroid ultrasound and orbital computed tomography, with clinical symptoms and serum thyroxine and TRAb, informed diagnoses. The table lists this clonotype with a few counts. What it binds is not known. TCR beta CDR3 regions were amplified from RNA transcripts. Researchers ran a first-round RT-PCR on the TCR CDR3 using the HTBI primer set. TCRdb re-analysed the multiplex PCR reads in MiXCR, keeping a single row per CDR3 protein. The repertoire consists of approximately 690,000 distinct CDR3 sequences, with about 14% occurring once and the leading ten covering around 13%.

The clonotype was recovered from a woman aged 45-59 years with Graves' ophthalmopathy. The gene calls are TRBV29-1 and TRBJ2-3; 12 nucleotides align to TRBD2. Specimen: blood. The CDR3 DNA follows: TGCAGCGTTTTGACTAGCGGGAGTGTCACAGATACGCAGTATTTT. Translating it yields CSVLTSGSVTDTQYF.